This TCR beta chain derives from a study of tumor-infiltrating lymphocytes in primary liver carcinoma. Study-wide points: Tumor-adjacent and tumor-blood pairs shared less of their repertoires than tumor region pairs shared.

It was from about 19-30 mg of unsorted bulk tissue that RNA and DNA were co-extracted. Total RNA amounting to about 520 ng was the source from which TCR beta cDNA was made with a constant-region primer. Amplification in three nested multiplex PCR rounds with slightly modified ARM-PCR gave rise to TCR beta libraries. The first two PCR rounds used TRBV1-TRBV30 forward primers with a C-beta reverse primer, 9 to 11 cycles each. From the multiplex PCR reads, TCRdb called clonotypes with MiXCR, one entry per CDR3 protein. Of approximately 190,000 distinct CDR3 sequences listed, about 85% are singletons. Of note for this clonotype: The antigen is not known.

This CDR3 spans 15 amino acids. Per germline, CDR1 SGHDT and CDR2 YYEEEE. J gave up 7 bases and V 6 bases, and 14 bases lay outside the gene matches. The specimen was tumor tissue from primary liver carcinoma. The clonotype was recovered from a man aged 35 to 55 with primary liver carcinoma and hepatitis B virus infection. J is TRBJ2-5 and V is TRBV5-6; 8 positions agree with TRBD2. The CDR3 sequence is CASTHTNGRAVTQYF. The DNA of the CDR3 is TGTGCCAGCACCCATACTAACGGGAGGGCCGTGACCCAGTACTTC. Filled out from reference TRBV5-6 and TRBJ2-5, the complete variable domain reads DAGVTQSPTHLIKTRGQQVTLRCSPKSGHDTVSWYQQALGQGPQFIFQYYEEEERQRGNFPDRFSGHQFPNYSSELNVNALLLGDSALYLCASTHTNGRAVTQYFGPGTRLLVL.